This TCR beta chain was recovered during a study of T cells in Graves' hyperthyroidism and ophthalmopathy. It was RNA transcripts that yielded the amplified TCR beta CDR3 regions. The HTBI set primed first-round TCR CDR3 RT-PCR. Using its own MiXCR run on the multiplex PCR reads, TCRdb lists one record per CDR3 protein. The repertoire holds approximately 360,000 distinct CDR3 sequences, with less than 20% as singletons. The length of the CDR3 is 15 residues. CDR1 is SGHNT and CDR2 is YYREEE in the germline V gene (reference sequence). V gave up 3 bases and J gave up 2 bases; unmatched junction bases: 2. This clonotype came up a few times. A clone one base away is much larger, so this may be a read error. The study collected blood at first hyperthyroidism diagnosis, before any ophthalmopathy symptoms arose.

This chain connects TRBV5-4 to TRBJ2-3, with 11 nucleotides matching TRBD2. The sample consisted of blood. The TCR originated in a woman younger than 30 with Graves' hyperthyroidism that later progressed to Graves' ophthalmopathy. The CDR3 spells CASSSGLAVTDTQYF. DNA for the CDR3: TGTGCCAGCAGCTCGGGACTAGCGGTCACAGATACGCAGTATTTT.